This passage covers 23 T cell receptor beta chains from one sample sequenced in a study of cytomegalovirus exposure and HLA in healthy donors. The PCR used 60 Vbeta and 13 Jbeta primers. The method was immunoSEQ multiplex PCR; TCRdb's version includes in-frame clones alone and lacks a portion of them. The data contain some 120,000 clones, roughly four fifths of them singletons. Sequencing was performed on PBMCs. These receptors all come from a woman between 18 and 29 years old in good health and CMV-seronegative.

The sample holds a few counts of this clone. The genes are TRBV7-9 and TRBJ1-1; 9 nucleotides line up with TRBD1. V gave up 3 bases and J gave up 2 bases; unmatched junction bases: 10. Germline CDR1 and CDR2: SEHNR and FQNEAQ (reference sequence). The CDR3 contains 17 residues. The CDR3 nucleotides are TGTGCCAGCAGCTTTTCCTGGGACAGGGAACTAAACACTGAAGCTTTCTTT. Protein sequence: CASSFSWDRELNTEAFF.

This clone occurred once. This CDR3 is CASSLDLSGDYWTEAFF. DNA of the CDR3: TGTGCCAGCAGCTTGGATCTTTCAGGGGATTATTGGACTGAAGCTTTCTTT. This rearrangement joins TRBV7-8 to TRBJ1-1; tentatively, D is TRBD1 (6 bases). V lost 3 bases, J lost 5 bases, and 22 bases lay in between. CDR3 length: 17 amino acids. CDR1 SGHVS and CDR2 FQNEAQ come from the germline V gene.

V and J are TRBV18 and TRBJ2-5; 8 bases match TRBD1. The germline CDR1 and CDR2 sequences are KGHSH and LQKENI. This CDR3 is built from 15 residues. V trimming: 2 bases; J trimming: 5 bases; junction bases outside the gene matches: 7. The CDR3 nucleotides are TGTGCCAGCTCACCAATCCAGGGGGCCGGGGAGACCCAGTACTTC. Protein sequence: CASSPIQGAGETQYF.

The chain recombines TRBV7-8 with TRBJ1-3; D is uncertain. Trimming left V 7 bases short and J 6 bases short, with 13 bases between. The CDR3 loop spans 13 amino acids. From germline, CDR1 is SGHVS and CDR2 FQNEAQ. The CDR3 is CASTLPEENTIYF. The CDR3 DNA follows: TGTGCCAGCACCCTTCCGGAGGAAAACACCATATATTTT. Full variable domain (rest looked up from reference TRBV7-8 and TRBJ1-3): GAGVSQSPRYKVAKRGQDVALRCDPISGHVSLFWYQQALGQGPEFLTYFQNEAQLDKSGLPSDRFFAERPEGSVSTLKIQRTQQEDSAVYLCASTLPEENTIYFGEGSWLTVV.

J is TRBJ2-5 and V is TRBV6-1; tentatively, D is TRBD2 (6 bases). V gave up 2 bases and J gave up 2 bases, with 15 bases separating them. Germline V gene sequence: CDR1 MNHNS, CDR2 SASEGT. This CDR3 spans 16 amino acids. The CDR3 DNA reads as TGTGCCAGCAGTGAAATGGGGGGACTTTTACAAGAGACCCAGTACTTC. It yields the protein CASSEMGGLLQETQYF.

This clone was observed a handful of times. This chain connects TRBV28 to TRBJ1-5, with 7 bases lining up with TRBD1. The CDR3 spans 14 residues. Losses at the gene ends were 6 bases for V and 5 bases for J; bases not matched to a gene: 7. Germline lookup yields CDR1 MDHEN and CDR2 SYDVKM. In DNA form, the CDR3 reads TGTGCCAGCAGATCCATTACAGGGGATCAGCCCCAGCATTTT. It encodes CASRSITGDQPQHF. Filled out from reference TRBV28 and TRBJ1-5, the complete variable domain reads DVKVTQSSRYLVKRTGEKVFLECVQDMDHENMFWYRQDPGLGLRLIYFSYDVKMKEKGDIPEGYSVSREKKERFSLILESASTNQTSMYLCASRSITGDQPQHFGDGTRLSIL.

The chain is built from TRBV9 and TRBJ2-5, with a weak D call TRBD1 (6 bases). The V end was cut by 0 bases, the J end by 2 bases, with 11 bases between. In germline, CDR1 is SGDLS, CDR2 YYNGEE. The CDR3 is 15 amino acids. The chain's CDR3 is CASSVAGHPQETQYF. The CDR3 DNA reads as TGTGCCAGCAGCGTAGCGGGACACCCGCAAGAGACCCAGTACTTC.

A few counts support this clone. V is TRBV18 and J is TRBJ1-1; D is undetermined. V was cut by 1 base and J by 6 bases, with 6 bases left in between. Germline assignment: CDR1 KGHSH and CDR2 LQKENI. There are 12 residues in the CDR3. The CDR3 is CASSPRGPEAFF. Written as DNA, the CDR3 is TGTGCCAGCTCACCACGCGGCCCTGAAGCTTTCTTT.

The rearrangement uses TRBV2 and TRBJ2-7; 9 positions match TRBD1. CDR3 length equals 13 residues. V lost 7 bases to trimming and J lost 12 bases; unmatched junction nucleotides: 13. Per germline, CDR1 SNHLY and CDR2 FYNNEI. This chain's CDR3 is CASTFSRDRALYF. As DNA, the CDR3 is TGTGCCAGCACATTTAGCCGGGACAGGGCCCTGTACTTC.

V usage is TRBV6-5 and J usage is TRBJ1-2, with a possible D match to TRBD1 (6 bases). Trimming removed 10 bases from V and 0 bases from J, with 12 bases in between. Germline V gives CDR1 MNHEY, CDR2 SVGAGI. This CDR3 is 13 amino acids long. The chain's CDR3 is CATGGAANYGYTF. The CDR3 DNA follows: TGTGCCACCGGGGGGGCAGCTAACTATGGCTACACCTTC.

The chain is built from TRBV27 and TRBJ2-7; D is perhaps TRBD2 (5 bases). The CDR3 covers 15 residues. The germline V gene has CDR1 MNHEY and CDR2 SMNVEV (reference sequence). V was shortened by 3 bases and J by 6 bases, with 18 bases between the two germline ends. The CDR3 is CASSFWPSQVPEQYF. The CDR3 DNA is TGTGCCAGCAGTTTTTGGCCTAGCCAGGTCCCCGAGCAGTACTTC.

The chain recombines TRBV5-1 with TRBJ2-5, with 12 bases aligning to TRBD1. Per germline, CDR1 SGHRS and CDR2 YFSETQ. V lost 0 bases, J lost 5 bases, and 2 bases stayed unmatched. The CDR3 is made up of 15 amino acids. The CDR3 DNA sequence: TGCGCCAGCAGCTTGGCGGGACAGGGGGCGGAGACCCAGTACTTC. Protein: CASSLAGQGAETQYF.

This chain joins TRBV30 and TRBJ1-3; possibly TRBD1 for D (5 bases). Germline values: CDR1 GTSNPN, CDR2 SVGIG (reference sequence). The CDR3 is 13 amino acids. With 3 bases removed from V and 2 bases from J, the gap between germline ends came to 8 bases. The CDR3 nucleotides read TGTGCCTGGAGACAGGTACCTGGAAACACCATATATTTT. It yields the protein CAWRQVPGNTIYF.

This clone was detected only a few times. The chain is built from TRBV7-9 and TRBJ2-5; no reliable D call. The CDR3 spans 11 residues. V was trimmed by 5 bases and J by 2 bases, leaving 3 bases between them. CDR1 SEHNR and CDR2 FQNEAQ come from the germline V gene (reference sequence). The CDR3 DNA is TGTGCCAGCAGCCAGCAAGAGACCCAGTACTTC. It yields the protein CASSQQETQYF.

The V call is TRBV9, the J call TRBJ1-5; possible D gene TRBD1, 6 bases. The length of the CDR3 is 13 residues. Per the germline V gene, CDR1 is SGDLS and CDR2 is YYNGEE. V gave up 4 bases and J gave up 4 bases, with 9 bases separating them. The CDR3 bases are TGTGCCAGCAGCCTGGACAGTAATCAGCCCCAGCATTTT. Protein product: CASSLDSNQPQHF.

This chain connects TRBV6-1 to TRBJ2-7, with 7 nucleotides matching TRBD1. CDR1 and CDR2 (germline): MNHNS, SASEGT. The length of the CDR3 is 14 residues. The J segment lost 6 bases and the V segment lost 3 bases, leaving 8 bases of the junction unmatched. The CDR3 sequence: CASSETGYPTEQYF. The CDR3 DNA reads TGTGCCAGCAGTGAGACAGGGTACCCGACCGAGCAGTACTTC.

The gene calls are TRBV6-6 and TRBJ1-2; TRBD1 is a possible D gene (6 bases). The ends were cut back, 6 bases at V and 4 bases at J, with 21 bases in the middle. The CDR3 is 16 residues long. The germline V gene has CDR1 MNHNY and CDR2 SVGAGI (reference sequence). CDR3 protein: CASSNRQDNPLYGYTF. The CDR3 nucleotides are TGTGCCAGCAGCAACCGACAGGACAACCCGCTCTATGGCTACACCTTC.

The gene calls are TRBV5-4 and TRBJ2-3; TRBD2 matches at 10 bases. Trimming removed 4 bases from V and 1 base from J; junction bases left unmatched: 3. The CDR3 sequence is 15 residues long. The germline V gene has CDR1 SGHNT and CDR2 YYREEE (reference sequence). The CDR3 DNA is TGTGCCAGCAGCCCTACTAGCGGGGGCACAGATACGCAGTATTTT. As protein: CASSPTSGGTDTQYF. Combining the CDR3 with reference TRBV5-4 and TRBJ2-3 gives the whole variable domain ETGVTQSPTHLIKTRGQQVTLRCSSQSGHNTVSWYQQALGQGPQFIFQYYREEENGRGNFPPRFSGLQFPNYSSELNVNALELDDSALYLCASSPTSGGTDTQYFGPGTRLTVL.

The gene calls are TRBV29-1 and TRBJ1-5, with 9 bases fitting TRBD1. The CDR3 spans 15 residues. J gave up 3 bases and V 6 bases, and 9 bases lay outside the gene matches. Germline V lookup: CDR1 SQVTM, CDR2 ANQGSEA. CDR3 DNA sequence: TGCAGCGTCCTATCCGGACAGGGGATCAATCAGCCCCAGCATTTT. Translated: CSVLSGQGINQPQHF.

This clone was seen a few times. CDR3 bases: TGTGCCAGCAGTTCCGGAGGGGATTATGGCTACACCTTC. Protein product: CASSSGGDYGYTF. The chain carries TRBV6-5 and TRBJ1-2; D might be TRBD1 (5 bases). V gave up 4 bases and J gave up 5 bases, with 11 bases separating them. This CDR3 contains 13 residues. Germline loops: CDR1 MNHEY, CDR2 SVGAGI.

The chain uses TRBV27 and TRBJ1-1; weak D call: TRBD1 (6 bases). The germline CDR1 and CDR2 sequences are MNHEY and SMNVEV (reference sequence). The CDR3 runs 14 residues. The V end was cut by 2 bases, the J end by 3 bases, with 10 bases between. The CDR3, as DNA: TGTGCCAGCAGTTTACAGGGGTGGGACACTGAAGCTTTCTTT. Amino acid sequence: CASSLQGWDTEAFF.

This rearrangement joins TRBV19 to TRBJ1-5, with D hard to call. From germline, CDR1 is LNHDA and CDR2 SQIVND (reference sequence). The CDR3 has 15 residues. V lost 2 bases and J 2 bases, leaving 10 bases between the germline ends. This chain's CDR3 is CASSIKTGGNQPQHF. The CDR3 region has the DNA TGTGCCAGTAGTATAAAAACCGGGGGCAATCAGCCCCAGCATTTT.

The chain links TRBV27 to TRBJ2-7; the D is unclear. The CDR3 is 15 amino acids. Per germline, CDR1 MNHEY and CDR2 SMNVEV (reference sequence). V dropped 0 bases and J dropped 5 bases, with 14 bases sitting between them. CDR3 region: CASSLSPGLSDEQYF. The DNA of the CDR3 is TGTGCCAGCAGTTTATCTCCCGGCCTCAGCGACGAGCAGTACTTC.